This T cell receptor (beta chain) emerged from a study of control samples from healthy donors and cancer patients. Germline-derived CDR1 and CDR2 are SGHAT and FQNNGV. V was shortened by 5 bases and J by 1 base, with 10 bases between the two germline ends. This CDR3 contains 14 residues. Here immunoSEQ multiplex PCR was the method, and the copy in TCRdb shows in-frame clones only, minus some. The sample lists over 75,000 clones; 91% were seen once. Input material: blood. The sequence was collected from a man aged 30 to 39 in good health. The chain carries TRBV11-2 and TRBJ2-3; D may be TRBD2 (6 bases). CDR3 sequence reads: CASSTGVGTDTQYF. DNA of the CDR3: TGTGCCAGCAGCACGGGAGTTGGCACAGATACGCAGTATTTT.